The next 3 T cell receptor beta chains were all read from a single sample in a study of cytomegalovirus exposure and HLA in healthy donors. This PCR relied on a set of 60 Vbeta primers and 13 Jbeta primers. TCRdb's copy holds only in-frame clones and misses some; the assay was immunoSEQ multiplex PCR. Of about 90,000 clones listed, about 81% were seen once; the top ten hold around 1.9%. The specimen was PBMCs. The receptors originated from a man in his late teens or twenties in good health and CMV-seronegative.

CDR3 in amino acids: CASTTNNEQFF. DNA for the CDR3: TGTGCCAGCACCACAAATAATGAGCAGTTCTTC. The chain couples TRBV28 to TRBJ2-1; D call uncertain. Germline V CDR1 and CDR2: MDHEN, SYDVKM. The V and J ends lost 7 bases and 7 bases respectively, with 8 bases between them. The CDR3 totals 11 residues.

The J gene is TRBJ2-7, the V gene TRBV7-9; TRBD1 agrees at 12 bases. CDR1 is SEHNR and CDR2 is FQNEAQ in the germline V gene (reference sequence). The junction had 7 bases not matched to a gene; V was cut back by 6 bases and J by 7 bases. The CDR3 has 14 residues. The CDR3 spells CASSSRDRGQEQYF. Here the CDR3 DNA reads TGTGCCAGCAGTTCCCGGGACAGGGGGCAGGAGCAGTACTTC.

The chain links TRBV6-6 to TRBJ2-3, with 9 bases matching TRBD2. This CDR3 contains 14 residues. The trim removed 6 bases at V and 6 bases at J, leaving 7 bases unmatched. CDR1 is MNHNY, CDR2 SVGAGI, per germline (reference sequence). Written as DNA, the CDR3 is TGTGCCAGCAGGCCCCTAGCGGGACTCGATACGCAGTATTTT. This sequence encodes CASRPLAGLDTQYF.